A single sample gave rise to the 14 T cell receptor beta chains below, sequenced in a study of cytomegalovirus exposure and HLA in healthy donors. In the PCR, 60 Vbeta and 13 Jbeta primers were used. TCRdb's copy holds only in-frame clones and misses some; the assay was immunoSEQ multiplex PCR. The data show 150,000 to 200,000 clones, just over 70% seen once. Sample: PBMCs. The receptors come from a human donor in good health.

The chain joins TRBV4-1 to TRBJ2-2; TRBD1 aligns across 7 bases. Germline CDR1 MGHRA, CDR2 YSYEKL. The V and J ends lost 4 bases and 4 bases, in that order; junction bases with no gene match: 15. The CDR3 is made up of 18 amino acids. DNA of the CDR3: TGCGCCAGCAGCCCAAACCCCGGGACAGCGTACGGCACCGGGGAGCTGTTTTTT. It specifies CASSPNPGTAYGTGELFF.

The chain recombines TRBV14 with TRBJ1-5; possible D gene TRBD1, 5 bases. Germline values: CDR1 SGHDN, CDR2 FVKESK. Trimming left V 4 bases short and J 8 bases short, with 12 bases between. The CDR3 sequence is 13 residues long. The CDR3 sequence is CASSPRAQEPQHF. As DNA, the CDR3 is TGTGCCAGCAGCCCCAGGGCGCAGGAGCCCCAGCATTTT.

This clone came up a few times. This rearrangement joins TRBV19 to TRBJ1-1, with D perhaps matching TRBD1 (6 bases). Trimming took off 5 bases at V and 2 bases at J, with 9 bases between the two ends. Germline CDR1 is LNHDA and CDR2 is SQIVND (reference sequence). The CDR3 is 13 amino acids. CDR3 in DNA: TGTGCCAGTAGTCGGGACACCAACACTGAAGCTTTCTTT. Translating gives CASSRDTNTEAFF.

Regarding this clone: The sample carries other DNA sequences with the same CDR3. J is TRBJ1-4 and V is TRBV4-1, with TRBD1 identical over 9 bases. Germline assignment: CDR1 MGHRA and CDR2 YSYEKL. This CDR3 has 15 residues. The trim removed 1 base at V and 7 bases at J, leaving 4 bases unmatched. The CDR3 coding sequence is TGCGCCAGCAGCCAAGGGGGACAGGGTAGTGAAAAACTGTTTTTT. Encoded protein: CASSQGGQGSEKLFF.

The J gene is TRBJ1-4, the V gene TRBV7-8; 9 nucleotides line up with TRBD1. The CDR3 spans 17 residues. Per the germline V gene, CDR1 is SGHVS and CDR2 is FQNEAQ. J was trimmed by 0 bases and V by 5 bases; bases with no gene match: 7. The CDR3 DNA follows: TGTGCCAGCAGCGGGGACAGGGATAGTACAACTAATGAAAAACTGTTTTTT. It is translated as CASSGDRDSTTNEKLFF.

Written as DNA, the CDR3 is TGTGCCAGCAGCCCCCCCCCTCGGACAATCCCCTACTATGGCTACACCTTC. This sequence encodes CASSPPPRTIPYYGYTF. V gene TRBV11-2 combines with J gene TRBJ1-2, with D possibly TRBD1 on 5 matching bases. The CDR3 runs 17 residues. The ends were cut back, 5 bases at V and 3 bases at J, with 22 bases in the middle. From germline, CDR1 is SGHAT and CDR2 FQNNGV.

V and J are TRBV4-1 and TRBJ2-2; 12 bases align to TRBD2. With 1 base clipped from V and 1 base from J, the junction kept 7 bases outside the gene matches. The CDR3 runs 19 residues. Germline values: CDR1 MGHRA, CDR2 YSYEKL. CDR3 nucleotide sequence: TGCGCCAGCAGCCAAGCCCCATCGACTAGCGGGGGGAACACCGGGGAGCTGTTTTTT. Its protein is CASSQAPSTSGGNTGELFF.

V is TRBV2 and J is TRBJ2-5, with D perhaps matching TRBD2 (6 bases). The CDR3 consists of 14 residues. From germline, CDR1 is SNHLY and CDR2 FYNNEI. Between the trimmed V and J ends, which lost 6 bases and 2 bases, there was a span of 13 bases. The CDR3 spells CASSTTRGQETQYF. The CDR3 DNA follows: TGTGCCAGCAGCACCACCCGGGGGCAAGAGACCCAGTACTTC.

The CDR3 sequence is CAISERTPTGAAPTCSYEQYF. The CDR3 DNA sequence: TGTGCCATCAGTGAAAGGACGCCGACAGGGGCTGCACCGACGTGCTCCTACGAGCAGTACTTC. The chain recombines TRBV10-3 with TRBJ2-7; 8 bases map to TRBD1. Losses at the gene ends were 3 bases for V and 0 bases for J; bases not matched to a gene: 22. In germline, CDR1 is ENHRY, CDR2 SYGVKD. This CDR3 has 21 amino acids.

J is TRBJ2-1 and V is TRBV20-1, with TRBD1 as a possible D gene (6 bases). The length of the CDR3 is 11 residues. Between the trimmed V and J ends, which lost 5 bases and 15 bases, there was a span of 17 bases. The germline V gene encodes CDR1 DFQATT and CDR2 SNEGSKA (reference sequence). CDR3 residues: CSAHQGLVGFF. CDR3 sequence (DNA): TGCAGTGCTCACCAGGGGTTGGTTGGGTTCTTC.

This chain joins TRBV4-2 and TRBJ1-1, with D possibly matching TRBD1 (6 bases). Per the germline V gene, CDR1 is LGHNA and CDR2 is YNFKEQ. The CDR3 length is 14 residues. Trimming took 1 base from V and 4 from J, leaving 10 bases between them. The CDR3 loop reads CASSQGARGTEAFF. In DNA form, the CDR3 reads TGTGCCAGCAGCCAAGGGGCCAGGGGCACTGAAGCTTTCTTT.

The genes are TRBV7-8 and TRBJ1-1; maybe TRBD1 (5 bases). CDR1 and CDR2 from the germline V gene are SGHVS and FQNEAQ. This CDR3 is built from 15 residues. V was pared by 8 bases and J by 0 bases, with 16 bases between. Here the CDR3 reads CASRLRTLMNTEAFF. The CDR3 DNA sequence: TGTGCCAGCCGCCTGAGGACACTGATGAACACTGAAGCTTTCTTT.

V is TRBV18 and J is TRBJ2-5; perhaps TRBD2 as D (6 bases). The ends were cut back, 5 bases at V and 5 bases at J, with 18 bases in the middle. This CDR3 spans 15 amino acids. Per germline, CDR1 KGHSH and CDR2 LQKENI. CDR3 residues: CASSESRDWGETQYF. CDR3 nucleotide sequence: TGTGCCAGCTCAGAAAGCCGGGACTGGGGGGAGACCCAGTACTTC.

DNA of the CDR3: TGTGCCAGCAGCCCCGTCCGGGGGATGATGGGCGAGCAGTACTTC. Amino acids: CASSPVRGMMGEQYF. This chain joins TRBV5-5 and TRBJ2-7; D perhaps matches TRBD2 (6 bases). V shed 4 bases and J shed 6 bases, with 20 bases lying between them. Germline assignment: CDR1 SGHKS and CDR2 YYEKEE (reference sequence). The length of the CDR3 is 15 residues. The variable domain in full, with the rest retrieved from reference TRBV5-5 and TRBJ2-7, is DAGVTQSPTHLIKTRGQQVTLRCSPISGHKSVSWYQQVLGQGPQFIFQYYEKEERGRGNFPDRFSARQFPNYSSELNVNALLLGDSALYLCASSPVRGMMGEQYFGPGTRLTVT.